The entry below gives a single TCR beta chain sequence along with its context. Its target is unknown. The entry originates in a study of shared clonotypes between healthy human individuals. CD8 cells classed as naive were CD45RO-negative and positively selected for CCR7, excluding terminally differentiated effector memory CD45RA+ cells. Every contributor of samples was a Caucasian grown-up residing in Nashville, Tennessee. Study results and limitations: There were few donors, and this limited the genetic and exposure-history diversity represented.

Measured with immunoSEQ multiplex PCR; TCRdb has only the in-frame clones, and not every one. The top ten clones hold under 1.5% of a sample with 1.5 million to 2.5 million clones, about 95% of them seen once. The sequenced sample consisted of naive CD8+ T cells sorted from blood. The clonotype was recovered from a young man in good health.

CDR3: CASEDTGHNQPQHF. As DNA, the CDR3 is TGCGCCAGCGAGGATACAGGGCACAATCAGCCCCAGCATTTT. The chain combines TRBV10-2 with TRBJ1-5; perhaps TRBD1 as D (6 bases). The V and J ends lost 8 bases and 3 bases respectively, with 14 bases between them. This CDR3 is built from 14 residues. Germline-derived CDR1 and CDR2 are WSHSY and SAAADI.